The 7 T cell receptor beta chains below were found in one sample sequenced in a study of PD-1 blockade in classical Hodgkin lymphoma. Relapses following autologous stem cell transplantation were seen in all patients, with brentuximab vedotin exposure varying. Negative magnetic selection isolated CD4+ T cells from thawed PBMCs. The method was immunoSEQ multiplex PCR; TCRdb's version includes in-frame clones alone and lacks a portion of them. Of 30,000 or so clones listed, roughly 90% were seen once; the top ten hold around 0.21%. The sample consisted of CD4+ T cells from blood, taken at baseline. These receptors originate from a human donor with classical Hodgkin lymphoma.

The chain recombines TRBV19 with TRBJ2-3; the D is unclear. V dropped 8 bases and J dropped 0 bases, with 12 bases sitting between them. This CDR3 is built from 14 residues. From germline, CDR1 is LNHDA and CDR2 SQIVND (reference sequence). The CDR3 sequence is CASGLLSSTDTQYF. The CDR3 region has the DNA TGTGCCAGTGGTCTCCTCTCTAGCACAGATACGCAGTATTTT.

In DNA, the CDR3 is TGTGCCAGCTCATCCGATAACACTGAAGCTTTCTTT. Protein sequence: CASSSDNTEAFF. This chain links TRBV6-1 with TRBJ1-1; D gene ambiguous. Germline lookup yields CDR1 MNHNS and CDR2 SASEGT. The CDR3 runs 12 residues. The germline V and J ends were trimmed by 8 bases and 2 bases, with 9 bases remaining between them.

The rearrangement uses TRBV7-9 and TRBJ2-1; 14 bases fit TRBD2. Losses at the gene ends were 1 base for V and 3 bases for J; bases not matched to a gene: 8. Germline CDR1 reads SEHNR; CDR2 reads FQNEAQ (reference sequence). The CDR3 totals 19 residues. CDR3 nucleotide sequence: TGTGCCAGCAGCTTAGAATCCCCGGGACTAGCGGGAGTCTACAATGAGCAGTTCTTC. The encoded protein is CASSLESPGLAGVYNEQFF.

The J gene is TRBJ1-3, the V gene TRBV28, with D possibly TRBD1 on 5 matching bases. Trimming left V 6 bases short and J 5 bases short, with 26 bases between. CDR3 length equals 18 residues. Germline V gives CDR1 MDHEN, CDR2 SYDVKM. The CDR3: CASSSPGNFAEDRNTIYF. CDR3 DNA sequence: TGTGCCAGCAGCTCCCCAGGGAACTTTGCCGAGGATAGAAACACCATATATTTT.

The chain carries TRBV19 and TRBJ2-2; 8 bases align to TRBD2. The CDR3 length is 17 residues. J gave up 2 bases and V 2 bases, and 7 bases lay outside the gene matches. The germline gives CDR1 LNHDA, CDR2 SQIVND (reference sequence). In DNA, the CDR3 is TGTGCCAGTAGTATATCCCGCGGGAGGAGCAACACCGGGGAGCTGTTTTTT. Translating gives CASSISRGRSNTGELFF. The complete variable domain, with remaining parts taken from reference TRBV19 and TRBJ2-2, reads DGGITQSPKYLFRKEGQNVTLSCEQNLNHDAMYWYRQDPGQGLRLIYYSQIVNDFQKGDIAEGYSVSREKKESFPLTVTSAQKNPTAFYLCASSISRGRSNTGELFFGEGSRLTVL.

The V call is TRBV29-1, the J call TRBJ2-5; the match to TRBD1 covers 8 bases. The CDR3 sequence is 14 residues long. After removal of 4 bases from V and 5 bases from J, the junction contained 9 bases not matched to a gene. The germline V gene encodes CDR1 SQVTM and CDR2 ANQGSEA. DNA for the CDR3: TGCAGCGTTGGAGTCCAGGGGGCAATGGAGACCCAGTACTTC. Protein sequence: CSVGVQGAMETQYF.

In DNA, the CDR3 is TGTGCCAGCAGTTACTCGAAGAACAGGGGTCAAGGCTACACCTTC. Protein product: CASSYSKNRGQGYTF. This chain links TRBV6-5 with TRBJ1-2; 7 bases map to TRBD1. The V gene's germline CDR1 is MNHEY and CDR2 SVGAGI. CDR3 length: 15 amino acids. Trimming took 0 bases from V and 8 from J; bases not matched to a gene: 9.